Listed below are T cell receptor beta chains from one sample, sequenced in a study of control samples from healthy donors and cancer patients. Here immunoSEQ multiplex PCR was the method, and the copy in TCRdb shows in-frame clones only, minus some. The table includes 120,000 to 150,000 clones, approximately 91% detected once. The sample taken for sequencing was blood. The receptors here all came from a man aged 30-40 years in good health. CDR3s include the opening cysteine and the closing phenylalanine or tryptophan. Each record gives: CDR3 protein, CDR3 DNA, clone size, J gene, V gene, D gene. D genes are given only for firm matches. Only some rows state a clone size, as once, few, many or a class for expanded clones.

CSVAYGGNTEAFF | TGCAGCGTAGCCTACGGGGGGAACACTGAAGCTTTCTTT | . | TRBJ1-1 | TRBV29-1 | .
CASSEARGGGYTF | TGTGCCAGCAGTGAAGCACGCGGGGGCGGCTACACCTTC | . | TRBJ1-2 | TRBV25-1 | .
CASRENRMGNQPQHF | TGTGCCAGCAGGGAAAACAGGATGGGTAATCAGCCCCAGCATTTT | . | TRBJ1-5 | TRBV2 | .
CASSPPQGETQYF | TGTGCCAGCTCACCACCCCAGGGAGAGACCCAGTACTTC | . | TRBJ2-5 | TRBV18 | .
CASSLASRFNYGYTF | TGTGCCAGCAGCTTGGCCTCGAGGTTTAACTATGGCTACACCTTC | . | TRBJ1-2 | TRBV5-6 | .
CSVLFSGGLTGELFF | TGCAGCGTTCTTTTTAGCGGGGGGTTGACCGGGGAGCTGTTTTTT | . | TRBJ2-2 | TRBV29-1 | TRBD2
CASSRTPNTYGYTF | TGTGCCAGCAGCCGGACGCCGAACACCTATGGCTACACCTTC | . | TRBJ1-2 | TRBV11-2 | .
CASGSAGALGNTIYF | TGTGCTAGTGGTTCCGCTGGGGCTTTAGGAAACACCATATATTTT | once | TRBJ1-3 | TRBV12-5 | .
CASSLVTEYYGYTF | TGTGCCAGCAGCTTAGTTACCGAATATTATGGCTACACCTTC | . | TRBJ1-2 | TRBV7-2 | .
CASSSTGDTQYF | TGTGCCAGCAGCTCGACAGGGGATACGCAGTATTTT | . | TRBJ2-3 | TRBV11-2 | TRBD1
CASSYSGRNIDGYTF | TGTGCCAGCAGTTACTCGGGACGTAACATAGATGGCTACACCTTC | . | TRBJ1-2 | TRBV6-2/TRBV6-3 | .
CASSLGLTSGAGDTQYF | TGTGCCAGCAGCTTAGGACTGACTAGCGGGGCAGGAGATACGCAGTATTTT | . | TRBJ2-3 | TRBV7-2 | TRBD2
CASRSDSSNQPQHF | TGCGCCAGCAGATCCGACAGCAGCAATCAGCCCCAGCATTTT | . | TRBJ1-5 | TRBV10-2 | .
CASSLGMGSPEAFF | TGTGCCAGCAGCTTAGGGATGGGCAGTCCTGAAGCTTTCTTT | . | TRBJ1-1 | TRBV11-2 | .
CASSQEAGAGANVLTF | TGTGCCAGCAGCCAAGAGGCAGGGGCTGGGGCCAACGTCCTGACTTTC | . | TRBJ2-6 | TRBV14 | .
CASSLAWQGATGYTF | TGTGCCAGCAGCTTAGCTTGGCAGGGGGCGACGGGCTACACCTTC | . | TRBJ1-2 | TRBV7-2 | TRBD1
CATRGQMNTEAFF | TGTGCCACCAGGGGACAGATGAACACTGAAGCTTTCTTT | . | TRBJ1-1 | TRBV24-1 | TRBD1
CASSPGGRKNTEAFF | TGTGCCAGCAGCCCTGGAGGGCGGAAGAACACTGAAGCTTTCTTT | . | TRBJ1-1 | TRBV7-2 | .
CASSINSGTYNEQFF | TGTGCCAGTAGTATTAATTCCGGGACCTACAATGAGCAGTTCTTC | . | TRBJ2-1 | TRBV19 | .
CASTSGNTEAFF | TGTGCCAGCACCTCAGGGAACACTGAAGCTTTCTTT | . | TRBJ1-1 | TRBV7-9 | .
CASRIGQGPNYGYTF | TGTGCCAGCCGGATTGGACAGGGACCTAACTATGGCTACACCTTC | few | TRBJ1-2 | TRBV19 | TRBD1
CASSSFRDRGLTNTEAFF | TGCGCCAGCAGCTCATTCCGGGACAGGGGCCTCACGAACACTGAAGCTTTCTTT | . | TRBJ1-1 | TRBV5-1 | TRBD1
CSVGFGFREQFF | TGCAGCGTTGGTTTTGGGTTTCGGGAGCAGTTCTTC | . | TRBJ2-1 | TRBV29-1 | .
CAISGRQGNTEAFF | TGTGCCATCAGTGGCCGGCAGGGGAACACTGAAGCTTTCTTT | . | TRBJ1-1 | TRBV10-3 | .
CASKPRGGIYNEQFF | TGTGCCAGCAAACCACGAGGGGGCATATACAATGAGCAGTTCTTC | . | TRBJ2-1 | TRBV28 | TRBD1
CASSLGERQTTDTQYF | TGTGCCAGCAGCTTAGGAGAACGCCAGACCACAGATACGCAGTATTTT | . | TRBJ2-3 | TRBV7-9 | .
CASSLQETGVYNEQFF | TGTGCCAGCAGCTTACAGGAGACAGGGGTCTACAATGAGCAGTTCTTC | . | TRBJ2-1 | TRBV7-2 | TRBD1
CASSLGQGGHNEQFF | TGCGCCAGCAGCTTGGGGCAGGGGGGCCACAATGAGCAGTTCTTC | . | TRBJ2-1 | TRBV5-1 | .
CASSLDSYTEAFF | TGCGCCAGCAGCTTGGACAGCTACACTGAAGCTTTCTTT | . | TRBJ1-1 | TRBV5-1 | .
CASSEAIIQGRGYTF | TGTGCCAGCAGTGAAGCCATCATACAGGGACGGGGCTACACCTTC | . | TRBJ1-2 | TRBV6-1 | .
CAWSRAGGAMNEQYF | TGTGCCTGGAGTAGGGCGGGGGGGGCAATGAACGAGCAGTACTTC | . | TRBJ2-7 | TRBV30 | TRBD2
CASSVHGTNYEQYF | TGTGCCAGCAGTGTCCACGGGACGAACTACGAGCAGTACTTC | . | TRBJ2-7 | TRBV25-1 | .
CASSPDRGPGELFF | TGCGCCAGCAGCCCGGACAGGGGCCCCGGGGAGCTGTTTTTT | . | TRBJ2-2 | TRBV5-1 | TRBD1
CASSHTRQGYHF | TGTGCCAGCAGCCATACCAGACAGGGTTACCACTTC | few | TRBJ1-2 | TRBV14 | TRBD1
CASSYDTTGANVLTF | TGTGCCAGCAGCTATGACACGACTGGGGCCAACGTCCTGACTTTC | . | TRBJ2-6 | TRBV7-8 | .
CASSYPTGGGGGGGELFF | TGTGCCAGCAGCTACCCGACGGGCGGGGGGGGCGGAGGCGGGGAGCTGTTTTTT | . | TRBJ2-2 | TRBV11-2 | TRBD2
CASSKGQGGQPQHF | TGTGCCAGCAGCAAGGGACAGGGAGGTCAGCCCCAGCATTTT | . | TRBJ1-5 | TRBV9 | TRBD1
CASSQDQKQTAGGLPYEQYF | TGTGCCAGCAGCCAAGACCAGAAACAAACCGCGGGGGGCCTTCCCTACGAGCAGTACTTC | once | TRBJ2-7 | TRBV4-2 | TRBD2
CSVLDISGNTIYF | TGCAGCGTTTTGGACATCTCTGGAAACACCATATATTTT | . | TRBJ1-3 | TRBV29-1 | .
CSVGEGFEQKLFF | TGCAGCGTTGGGGAGGGGTTCGAACAAAAACTGTTTTTT | . | TRBJ1-4 | TRBV29-1 | .
CASSQGLTDTQYF | TGTGCCAGCAGCCAAGGGTTGACAGATACGCAGTATTTT | . | TRBJ2-3 | TRBV3-1/TRBV3-2 | .
CASSPLGGSGNTIYF | TGTGCCAGCAGTCCCCTGGGTGGTTCTGGAAACACCATATATTTT | . | TRBJ1-3 | TRBV6-5 | .
CASSVDRVSEQYF | TGTGCCAGCAGCGTCGACAGGGTAAGCGAGCAGTACTTC | . | TRBJ2-7 | TRBV11-2 | TRBD1
CASSKGNGGADTQYF | TGTGCCAGCAGCAAAGGGAACGGGGGGGCAGATACGCAGTATTTT | . | TRBJ2-3 | TRBV21-1 | .